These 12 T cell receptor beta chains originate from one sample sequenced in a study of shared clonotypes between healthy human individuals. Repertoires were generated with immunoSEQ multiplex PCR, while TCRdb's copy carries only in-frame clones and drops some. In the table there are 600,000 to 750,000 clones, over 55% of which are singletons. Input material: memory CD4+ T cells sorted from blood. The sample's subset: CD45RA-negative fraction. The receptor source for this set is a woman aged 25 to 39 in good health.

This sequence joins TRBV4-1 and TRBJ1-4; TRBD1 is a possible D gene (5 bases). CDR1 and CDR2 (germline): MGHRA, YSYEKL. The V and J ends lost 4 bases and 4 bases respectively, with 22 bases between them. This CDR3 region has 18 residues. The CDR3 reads CASSRIIGTPAGNEKLFF. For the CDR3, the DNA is TGCGCCAGCAGCCGAATTATCGGGACCCCGGCGGGTAATGAAAAACTGTTTTTT.

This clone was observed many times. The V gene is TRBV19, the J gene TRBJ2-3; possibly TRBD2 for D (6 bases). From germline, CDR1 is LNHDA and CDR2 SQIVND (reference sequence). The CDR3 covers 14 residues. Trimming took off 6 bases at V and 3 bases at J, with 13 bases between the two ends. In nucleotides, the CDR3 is TGTGCCAGTAGCTACGGTCGGGGGACAGATACGCAGTATTTT. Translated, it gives CASSYGRGTDTQYF.

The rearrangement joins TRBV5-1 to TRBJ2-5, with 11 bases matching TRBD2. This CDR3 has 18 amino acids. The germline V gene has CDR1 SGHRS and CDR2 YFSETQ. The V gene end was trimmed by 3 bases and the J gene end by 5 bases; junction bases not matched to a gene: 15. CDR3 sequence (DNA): TGCGCCAGCAGCTCGGGGGGACTAGCGGTTCAGGTACGGGAGACCCAGTACTTC. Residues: CASSSGGLAVQVRETQYF.

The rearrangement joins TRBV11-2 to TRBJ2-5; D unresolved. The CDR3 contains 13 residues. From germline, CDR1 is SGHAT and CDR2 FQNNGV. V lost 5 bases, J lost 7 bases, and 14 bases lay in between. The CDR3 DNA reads TGTGCCAGCAGCCCAGAACCCGTCGGGACCCAGTACTTC. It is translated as CASSPEPVGTQYF.

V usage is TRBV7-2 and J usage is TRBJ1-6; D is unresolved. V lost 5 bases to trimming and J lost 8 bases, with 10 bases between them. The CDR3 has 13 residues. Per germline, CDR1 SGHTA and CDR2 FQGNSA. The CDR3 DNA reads TGTGCCAGCAGCCCCCACGTGGATTCACCCCTCCACTTT. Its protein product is CASSPHVDSPLHF.

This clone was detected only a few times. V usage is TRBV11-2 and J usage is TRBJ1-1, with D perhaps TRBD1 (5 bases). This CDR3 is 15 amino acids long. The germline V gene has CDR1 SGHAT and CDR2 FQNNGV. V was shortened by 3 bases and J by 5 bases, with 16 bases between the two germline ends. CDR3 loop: CASSLGGRSGTEAFF. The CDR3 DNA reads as TGTGCCAGCAGCTTGGGGGGACGATCGGGTACTGAAGCTTTCTTT.

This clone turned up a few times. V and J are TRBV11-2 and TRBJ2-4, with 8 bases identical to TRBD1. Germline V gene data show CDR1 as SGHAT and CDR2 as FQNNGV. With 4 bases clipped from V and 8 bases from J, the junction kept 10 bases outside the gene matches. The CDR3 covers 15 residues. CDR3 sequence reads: CASSSRTGKKDIQYF. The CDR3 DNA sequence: TGTGCCAGCAGCTCAAGGACAGGGAAGAAGGACATTCAGTACTTC.

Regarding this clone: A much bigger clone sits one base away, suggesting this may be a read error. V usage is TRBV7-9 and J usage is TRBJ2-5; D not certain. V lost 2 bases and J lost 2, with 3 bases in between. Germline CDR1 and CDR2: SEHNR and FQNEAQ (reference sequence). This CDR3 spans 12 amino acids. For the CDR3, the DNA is TGTGCCAGCAGCTTACGGCAAGAGACCCAGTACTTC. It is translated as CASSLRQETQYF. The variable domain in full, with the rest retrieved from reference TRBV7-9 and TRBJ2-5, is DTGVSQNPRHKITKRGQNVTFRCDPISEHNRLYWYRQTLGQGPEFLTYFQNEAQLEKSRLLSDRFSAERPKGSFSTLEIQRTEQGDSAMYLCASSLRQETQYFGPGTRLLVL.

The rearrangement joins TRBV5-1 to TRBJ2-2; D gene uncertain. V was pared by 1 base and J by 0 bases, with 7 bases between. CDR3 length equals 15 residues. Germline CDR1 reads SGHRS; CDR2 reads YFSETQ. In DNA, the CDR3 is TGCGCCAGCAGCTTGAGTGCTACGAACACCGGGGAGCTGTTTTTT. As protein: CASSLSATNTGELFF.

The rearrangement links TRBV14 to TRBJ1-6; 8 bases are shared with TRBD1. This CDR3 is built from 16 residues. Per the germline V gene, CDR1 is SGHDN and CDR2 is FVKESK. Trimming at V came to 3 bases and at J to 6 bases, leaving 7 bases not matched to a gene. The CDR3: CASSHGADRGNSPLHF. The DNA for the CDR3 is TGTGCCAGCAGCCACGGAGCCGACAGGGGTAATTCACCCCTCCACTTT.

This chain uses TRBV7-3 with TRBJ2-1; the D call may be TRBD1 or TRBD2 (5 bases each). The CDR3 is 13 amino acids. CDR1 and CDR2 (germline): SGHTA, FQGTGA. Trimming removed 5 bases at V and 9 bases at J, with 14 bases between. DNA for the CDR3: TGTGCCAGCAGCGCCCAAGAGGGGACTGAGCAGTTCTTC. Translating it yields CASSAQEGTEQFF.

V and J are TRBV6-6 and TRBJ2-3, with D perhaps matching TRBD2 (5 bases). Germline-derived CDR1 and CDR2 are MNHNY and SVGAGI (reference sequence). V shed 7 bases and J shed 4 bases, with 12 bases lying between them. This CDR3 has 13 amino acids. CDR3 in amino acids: CASTPGLPDTQYF. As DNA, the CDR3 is TGTGCCAGCACCCCCGGACTCCCAGATACGCAGTATTTT.